This entry features one T cell receptor (beta chain) sequence. These data originate in a study of PD-1 blockade in mismatch repair-deficient tumors. About the research overall: Patients had 12 to 13 mismatch repair-deficient cancer types and were previously treated and progressing.

Here immunoSEQ multiplex PCR was the method, and the copy in TCRdb shows in-frame clones only, minus some. The table shows tens of thousands of clones, with approximately 89% occurring only once. The sample was peripheral blood, taken 52 weeks after starting pembrolizumab. The TCR sequence derives from an adult with mismatch repair-deficient cancer.

This CDR3 is CASSIVWGERASGRFDTQYF. DNA for the CDR3: TGTGCCAGTAGTATAGTTTGGGGCGAAAGGGCTAGCGGGAGATTTGATACGCAGTATTTT. The genes are TRBV19 and TRBJ2-3; TRBD2 agrees at 10 bases. Germline V gene sequence: CDR1 LNHDA, CDR2 SQIVND (reference sequence). V trimming: 1 base; J trimming: 6 bases; junction bases outside the gene matches: 19. The length of the CDR3 is 20 residues.